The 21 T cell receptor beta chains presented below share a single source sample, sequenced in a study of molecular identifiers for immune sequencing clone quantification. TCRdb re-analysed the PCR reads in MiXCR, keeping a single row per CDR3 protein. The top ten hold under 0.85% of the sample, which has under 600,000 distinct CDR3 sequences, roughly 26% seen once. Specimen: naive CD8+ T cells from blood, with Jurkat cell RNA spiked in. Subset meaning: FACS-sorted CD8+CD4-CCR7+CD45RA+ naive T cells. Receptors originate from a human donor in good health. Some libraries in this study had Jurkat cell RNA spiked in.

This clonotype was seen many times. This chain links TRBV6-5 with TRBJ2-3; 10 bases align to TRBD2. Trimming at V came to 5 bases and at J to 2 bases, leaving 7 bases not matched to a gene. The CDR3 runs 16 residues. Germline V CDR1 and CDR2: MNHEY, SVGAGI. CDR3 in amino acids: CASSKNSGRSTDTQYF. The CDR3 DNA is TGTGCCAGCAGTAAAAATAGCGGGAGGTCCACAGATACGCAGTATTTT.

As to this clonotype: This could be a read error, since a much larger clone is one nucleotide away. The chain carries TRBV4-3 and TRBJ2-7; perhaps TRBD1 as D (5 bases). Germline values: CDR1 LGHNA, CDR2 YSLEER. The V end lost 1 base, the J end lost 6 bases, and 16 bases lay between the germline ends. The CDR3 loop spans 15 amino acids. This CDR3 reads CASSQAQDNDCEQYF. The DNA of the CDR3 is TGCGCCAGCAGCCAAGCTCAGGACAACGACTGCGAGCAGTACTTC.

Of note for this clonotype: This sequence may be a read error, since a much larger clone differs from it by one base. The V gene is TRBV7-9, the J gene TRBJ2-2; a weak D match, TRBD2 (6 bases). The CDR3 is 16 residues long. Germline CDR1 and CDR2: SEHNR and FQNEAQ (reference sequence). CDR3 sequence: CASSPTQTDPAGGLFF. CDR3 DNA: TGTGCCAGCAGCCCAACCCAGACAGATCCGGCCGGGGGGCTGTTTTTT.

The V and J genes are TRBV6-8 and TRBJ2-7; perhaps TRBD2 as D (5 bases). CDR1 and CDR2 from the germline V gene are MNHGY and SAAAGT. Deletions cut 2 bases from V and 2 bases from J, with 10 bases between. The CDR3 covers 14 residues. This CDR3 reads CASSYPEVTYEQYF. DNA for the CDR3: TGTGCCAGCAGTTACCCGGAGGTCACCTACGAGCAGTACTTC.

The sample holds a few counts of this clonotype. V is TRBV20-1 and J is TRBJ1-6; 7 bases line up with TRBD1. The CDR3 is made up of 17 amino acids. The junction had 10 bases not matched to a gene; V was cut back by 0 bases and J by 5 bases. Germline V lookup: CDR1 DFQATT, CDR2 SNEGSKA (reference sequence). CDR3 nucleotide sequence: TGCAGTGCTAGAGATTGGAAGCGGGACAGAAATAATTCACCCCTCCACTTT. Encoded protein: CSARDWKRDRNNSPLHF.

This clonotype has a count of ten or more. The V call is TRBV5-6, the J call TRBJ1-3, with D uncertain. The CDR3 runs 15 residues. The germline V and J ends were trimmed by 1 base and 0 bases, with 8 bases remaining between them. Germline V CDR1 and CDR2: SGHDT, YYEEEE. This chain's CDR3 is CASSLTGVSGNTIYF. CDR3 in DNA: TGTGCCAGCAGCTTGACGGGTGTCTCTGGAAACACCATATATTTT.

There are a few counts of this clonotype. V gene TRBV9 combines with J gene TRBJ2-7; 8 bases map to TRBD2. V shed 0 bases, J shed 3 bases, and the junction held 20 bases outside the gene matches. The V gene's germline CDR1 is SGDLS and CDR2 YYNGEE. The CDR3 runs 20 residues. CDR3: CASSVACGHRRIAGNYEQYF. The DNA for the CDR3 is TGTGCCAGCAGCGTAGCTTGCGGACACCGTAGAATAGCGGGGAACTACGAGCAGTACTTC.

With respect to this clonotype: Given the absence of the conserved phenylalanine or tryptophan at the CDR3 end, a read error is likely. The DNA of the CDR3 is TGTGCCAGCAGACTAGGACACGCCGCAAACTATGGCTACACCCTC. Its protein product is CASRLGHAANYGYTL. The rearrangement uses TRBV6-5 and TRBJ1-2; perhaps TRBD1 as D (5 bases). Deletions cut 6 bases from V and 2 bases from J, with 16 bases between. The CDR3 has 15 residues. Germline V gene lookup returns CDR1 MNHEY and CDR2 SVGAGI.

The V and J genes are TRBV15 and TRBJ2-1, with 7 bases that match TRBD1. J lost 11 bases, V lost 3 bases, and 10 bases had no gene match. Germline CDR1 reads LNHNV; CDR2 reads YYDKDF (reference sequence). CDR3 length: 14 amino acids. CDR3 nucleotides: TGTGCCACCAGCAGCTCCGGGACAGCGCATAAGCAGTTCTTC. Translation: CATSSSGTAHKQFF.

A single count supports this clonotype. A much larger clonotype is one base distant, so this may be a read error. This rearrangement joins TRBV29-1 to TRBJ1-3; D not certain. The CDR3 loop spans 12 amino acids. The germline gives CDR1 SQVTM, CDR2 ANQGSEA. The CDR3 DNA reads TGCAGCGGAGAGGTAACTGGATACACCATATATTTT. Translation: CSGEVTGYTIYF.

The CDR3 protein is CAWSPTGLAGEQYF. DNA for the CDR3: TGTGCCTGGAGTCCAACTGGACTAGCGGGAGAGCAGTACTTC. V is TRBV30 and J is TRBJ2-7, with 12 nucleotides matching TRBD2. CDR3 length: 14 residues. CDR1 and CDR2 (germline): GTSNPN, SVGIG (reference sequence). Germline trimming cut 2 bases from V and 7 bases from J; bases unmatched to any gene: 6.

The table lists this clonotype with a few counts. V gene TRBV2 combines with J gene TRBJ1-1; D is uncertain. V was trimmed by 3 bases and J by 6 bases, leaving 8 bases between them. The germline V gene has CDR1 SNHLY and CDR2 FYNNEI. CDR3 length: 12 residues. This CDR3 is CASSEIGAEAFF. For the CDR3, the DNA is TGTGCCAGCAGTGAGATCGGCGCTGAAGCTTTCTTT.

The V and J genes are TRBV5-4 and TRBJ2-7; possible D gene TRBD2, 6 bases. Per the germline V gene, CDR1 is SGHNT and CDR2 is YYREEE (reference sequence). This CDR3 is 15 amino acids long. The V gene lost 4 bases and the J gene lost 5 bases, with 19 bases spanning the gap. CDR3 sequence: CASSILGEVENEQYF. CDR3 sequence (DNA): TGTGCCAGCAGCATCCTAGGGGAGGTCGAAAACGAGCAGTACTTC. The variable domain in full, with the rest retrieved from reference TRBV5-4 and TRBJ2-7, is ETGVTQSPTHLIKTRGQQVTLRCSSQSGHNTVSWYQQALGQGPQFIFQYYREEENGRGNFPPRFSGLQFPNYSSELNVNALELDDSALYLCASSILGEVENEQYFGPGTRLTVT.

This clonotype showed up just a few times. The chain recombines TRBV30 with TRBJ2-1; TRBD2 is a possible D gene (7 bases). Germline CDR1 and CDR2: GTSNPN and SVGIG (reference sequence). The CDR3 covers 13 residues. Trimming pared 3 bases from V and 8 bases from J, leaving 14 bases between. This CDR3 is CAWSYGGGDEQFF. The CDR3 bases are TGTGCCTGGAGCTATGGGGGGGGCGATGAGCAGTTCTTC.

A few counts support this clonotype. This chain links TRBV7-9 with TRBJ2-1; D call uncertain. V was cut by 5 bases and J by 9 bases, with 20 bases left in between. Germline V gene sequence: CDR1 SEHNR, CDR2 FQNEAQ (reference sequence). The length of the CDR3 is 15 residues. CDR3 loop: CASSAKNYISGEQFF. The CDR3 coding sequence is TGTGCCAGCAGCGCGAAAAACTACATATCCGGTGAGCAGTTCTTC.

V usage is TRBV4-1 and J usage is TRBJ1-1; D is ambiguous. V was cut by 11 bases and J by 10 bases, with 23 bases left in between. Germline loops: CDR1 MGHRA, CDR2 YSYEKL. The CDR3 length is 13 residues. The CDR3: CARRPLREDAAFF. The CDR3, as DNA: TGCGCCCGCCGCCCATTACGGGAGGATGCAGCTTTCTTT.

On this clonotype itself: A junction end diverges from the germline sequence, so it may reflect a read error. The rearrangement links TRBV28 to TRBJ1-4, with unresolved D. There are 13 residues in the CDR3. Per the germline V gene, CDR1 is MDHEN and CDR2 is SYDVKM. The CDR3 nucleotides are TGTGCCGGCAGCGGGGTTACTAATGAAAAACTGTTTTTT. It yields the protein CAGSGVTNEKLFF. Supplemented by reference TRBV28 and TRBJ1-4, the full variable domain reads DVKVTQSSRYLVKRTGEKVFLECVQDMDHENMFWYRQDPGLGLRLIYFSYDVKMKEKGDIPEGYSVSREKKERFSLILESASTNQTSMYLCAGSGVTNEKLFFGSGTQLSVL.

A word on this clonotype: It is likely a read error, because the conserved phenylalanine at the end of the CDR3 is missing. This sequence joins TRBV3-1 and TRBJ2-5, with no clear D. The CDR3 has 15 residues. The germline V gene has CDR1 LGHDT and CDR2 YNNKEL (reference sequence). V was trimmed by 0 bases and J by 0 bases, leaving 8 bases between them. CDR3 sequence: CASSQDQRYQETQYY. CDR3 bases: TGTGCCAGCAGCCAAGATCAGCGATACCAAGAGACCCAGTACTAC.

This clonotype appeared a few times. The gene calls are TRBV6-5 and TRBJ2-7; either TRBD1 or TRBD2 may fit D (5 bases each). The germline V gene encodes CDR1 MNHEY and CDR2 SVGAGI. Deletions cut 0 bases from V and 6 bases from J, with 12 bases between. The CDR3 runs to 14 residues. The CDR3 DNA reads TGTGCCAGCAGTTACTCGGGACCTAGGGCCGAGCAGTACTTC. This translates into CASSYSGPRAEQYF.

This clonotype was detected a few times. The CDR3 nucleotides are TGTGCCAGCAGTGAGCTAGACAGGGTAGGAGGGTATGGCTACACCTTC. Its translation is CASSELDRVGGYGYTF. The chain combines TRBV25-1 with TRBJ1-2; 7 bases line up with TRBD1. The CDR3 is made up of 16 amino acids. Germline V gene sequence: CDR1 MGHDK, CDR2 SYGVNS. The V and J ends lost 3 bases and 5 bases, in that order; junction bases with no gene match: 12.

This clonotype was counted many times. This CDR3 is CASSLLMGYEQYF. The CDR3 bases are TGTGCCAGCAGCTTGCTTATGGGCTACGAGCAGTACTTC. The chain has TRBV4-2 and TRBJ2-7; D call uncertain. Trimming removed 5 bases from V and 3 bases from J, with 11 bases in between. CDR1 and CDR2 (germline): LGHNA, YNFKEQ. The CDR3 totals 13 residues.